This T cell receptor beta chain was found in a study of shared clonotypes between healthy human individuals. This clone was counted between two and nine times. Its specificity is not known. V shed 4 bases, J shed 7 bases, and the junction held 11 bases outside the gene matches. This CDR3 has 16 amino acids. Germline V gene sequence: CDR1 MNHEY, CDR2 SVGAGI. Whole-study results and caveats: Generation probabilities of non-shared clonotypes were lower (relative to those shared by all four donors). Larger estimated richness was generally recorded for naive subsets relative to memory subsets. Specimens sampled were limited to blood, with tissue repertoires likely differing.

Several immunoSEQ plates held equal portions of the genomic DNA taken from each subset. Repertoires were generated with immunoSEQ multiplex PCR, while TCRdb's copy carries only in-frame clones and drops some. The sample shows approximately 740,000 clones, approximately 79% of them seen only once. This sequence joins TRBV6-5 and TRBJ1-5, with TRBD1 matching 9 bases. The sequencing input was memory CD4+ T cells sorted from blood. Documented subset: CD45RA-negative fraction. The source of this sequence is a woman aged 25 to 39 in good health. The CDR3 reads CASSSTGTGILQPQHF. In nucleotides, the CDR3 is TGTGCCAGCAGTTCGACCGGGACAGGGATTTTGCAGCCCCAGCATTTT.